This entry lists 9 T cell receptor beta chains sequenced from one sample in a study of T cell changes during pregnancy in multiple sclerosis. Sequenced by immunoSEQ multiplex PCR; TCRdb stores in-frame clones only, minus some. The top ten clones hold about 0.27% of a sample with 65,000 to 85,000 clones, roughly 91% of them seen once. The material sequenced was CD4+ T cells from peripheral blood mononuclear cells, taken after pregnancy. The origin of the receptors is a female donor with multiple sclerosis, enrolled in a pregnancy study.

The gene calls are TRBV5-6 and TRBJ1-4; D uncertain. The CDR3 is made up of 16 amino acids. CDR1 is SGHDT and CDR2 is YYEEEE in the germline V gene. The V end was cut by 1 base, the J end by 3 bases, with 13 bases between. The CDR3 sequence is CASSLFRAGANEKLFF. In nucleotides, the CDR3 is TGTGCCAGCAGCTTGTTTCGAGCCGGGGCTAATGAAAAACTGTTTTTT.

This chain uses TRBV7-9 with TRBJ2-7, with TRBD1 matching over 10 bases. The CDR3 covers 13 residues. In germline, CDR1 is SEHNR, CDR2 FQNEAQ (reference sequence). Trimming cost V 6 bases and J 7 bases; bases outside gene matches: 6. Here the CDR3 DNA reads TGTGCCAGCAGTCAGGACAGGGGGGGAGAGCAGTACTTC. This gives the protein CASSQDRGGEQYF.

The chain is built from TRBV19 and TRBJ1-4; TRBD1 agrees at 9 bases. The trim removed 7 bases at V and 5 bases at J, leaving 8 bases unmatched. Looked up from germline, CDR1 is LNHDA and CDR2 is SQIVND (reference sequence). CDR3 length: 15 residues. CDR3 loop: CASILGQGRNEKLFF. The CDR3 region has the DNA TGTGCCAGTATCTTGGGACAGGGACGAAATGAAAAACTGTTTTTT.

V gene TRBV28 combines with J gene TRBJ2-7; 10 nucleotides match TRBD1. Germline CDR1 and CDR2: MDHEN and SYDVKM. CDR3 length equals 14 residues. Unmatched junction bases numbered 4, after V lost 5 bases and J lost 3 bases. The CDR3 DNA reads as TGTGCCAGCAGTCCGACAGGGGGCAGCTACGAGCAGTACTTC. This sequence encodes CASSPTGGSYEQYF.

V is TRBV5-1 and J is TRBJ2-1; tentatively, D is TRBD1 (6 bases). From germline, CDR1 is SGHRS and CDR2 YFSETQ. The CDR3 has 13 amino acids. The V gene lost 4 bases and the J gene lost 5 bases, with 10 bases spanning the gap. The DNA for the CDR3 is TGCGCCAGCAGCCAGGGGACAAACAATGAGCAGTTCTTC. Its protein product is CASSQGTNNEQFF.

This clone was counted a single time. The chain carries TRBV4-1 and TRBJ2-2; 7 bases are shared with TRBD1. Germline loops: CDR1 MGHRA, CDR2 YSYEKL. The trim removed 1 base at V and 6 bases at J, leaving 14 bases unmatched. The CDR3 has 18 amino acids. CDR3 loop: CASSQGWRQGAAAGELFF. The CDR3 DNA is TGCGCCAGCAGCCAAGGGTGGAGACAGGGAGCAGCCGCCGGGGAGCTGTTTTTT.

This clone appeared a single time. The chain recombines TRBV30 with TRBJ2-6; 9 nucleotides match TRBD1. V was clipped by 2 bases and J by 1 base; unmatched bases: 12. Germline V gene lookup returns CDR1 GTSNPN and CDR2 SVGIG (reference sequence). CDR3 length: 19 residues. CDR3 loop: CAWSTGGYGLVSGANVLTF. The CDR3 bases are TGTGCCTGGAGTACAGGGGGCTATGGGCTAGTATCTGGGGCCAACGTCCTGACTTTC.

The chain is built from TRBV7-8 and TRBJ2-1, with 10 bases lining up with TRBD1. Germline trimming cut 2 bases from V and 2 bases from J; bases unmatched to any gene: 6. This CDR3 is 17 amino acids long. Germline lookup yields CDR1 SGHVS and CDR2 FQNEAQ. CDR3 protein: CASSLKPGTGAYNEQFF. CDR3 sequence (DNA): TGTGCCAGCAGCTTAAAGCCCGGGACAGGGGCCTACAATGAGCAGTTCTTC. Full variable domain (remainder filled in from reference TRBV7-8 and TRBJ2-1): GAGVSQSPRYKVAKRGQDVALRCDPISGHVSLFWYQQALGQGPEFLTYFQNEAQLDKSGLPSDRFFAERPEGSVSTLKIQRTQQEDSAVYLCASSLKPGTGAYNEQFFGPGTRLTVL.

The chain uses TRBV7-2 and TRBJ1-1; D remains ambiguous. CDR1 is SGHTA, CDR2 FQGNSA, per germline. There are 13 residues in the CDR3. V lost 5 bases to trimming and J lost 4 bases, with 11 bases between them. The CDR3 nucleotides are TGTGCCAGCAGCAACACAGTATCCACTGAAGCTTTCTTT. It yields the protein CASSNTVSTEAFF.